A selection of T cell receptor beta chains follows, all from one sample in a study of blood T cell repertoires in COVID-19. The table came from immunoSEQ multiplex PCR; TCRdb's copy has only in-frame clones and leaves some out. The table shows 300,000 to 450,000 clones, with approximately 90% occurring only once. The sample taken for sequencing was PBMCs or T cells enriched from blood (not recorded which). These receptors came from a woman aged 18 to 35 who had recovered from COVID-19. Each CDR3 is given with its conserved first and last residue. Fields, in order: J gene, D gene, clone size, V gene, CDR3 DNA, CDR3 protein. A D gene is named only where the DNA matches it firmly. Clone size is not always given. Where it is, it says once, few, many or a class for expanded clones.

>TRBJ1-3|-|few|TRBV4-3
TGCGCCAGCAGCCAAGTCTTCGGGGGAGGGGCTGGAAACACCATATATTTT
CASSQVFGGGAGNTIYF
>TRBJ2-7|-|-|TRBV7-8
TGTGCCAGCAGCGCGGACAACAGTTACGAGCAGTACTTC
CASSADNSYEQYF
>TRBJ1-4|TRBD1|-|TRBV7-2
TGTGCCAGCAGCCCACGGGGACAGGGATTTGAAAAACTGTTTTTT
CASSPRGQGFEKLFF
>TRBJ2-7|TRBD1|-|TRBV11-2
TGTGCCAGCAGCCGGGCCGGGACAGGGTTCGAGCAGTACTTC
CASSRAGTGFEQYF
>TRBJ1-1|TRBD1|-|TRBV13
TGTGCCAGCAGCCAGGGACAGGGAGACACTGAAGCTTTCTTT
CASSQGQGDTEAFF
>TRBJ1-2|-|-|TRBV11-3
TGTGCCAGCAGCTTAGATATGTTAGACAAACTGGTTAACTATGGCTACACCTTC
CASSLDMLDKLVNYGYTF
>TRBJ2-7|TRBD1|many|TRBV18
TGTGCCAGCTCCACCAAGGGGCGACAGGGCTTAAATGTGCAGTACTTC
CASSTKGRQGLNVQYF
>TRBJ2-6|TRBD1|-|TRBV5-1
TGCGCCAGCAGCTTGTTGAGTACAGGGGGTTCTGGGGCCAACGTCCTGACTTTC
CASSLLSTGGSGANVLTF
>TRBJ1-2|-|-|TRBV12-3/TRBV12-4
TGTGCCGGGCCTAAAGAGCGGGGCGGCTACACCTTC
CAGPKERGGYTF
>TRBJ1-2|TRBD1|-|TRBV29-1
TGCAGCGTTCGCGCCCTGGACAGGGAGGGCTTAGGCTACACCTTC
CSVRALDREGLGYTF
>TRBJ1-1|-|-|TRBV19
TGTGCCAGTAGTATAGAAAGGGGAATGGACACTGAAGCTTTCTTT
CASSIERGMDTEAFF
>TRBJ2-7|TRBD1|-|TRBV18
TGTGCCAGCTCACCCGACAGGGTTAGGGCCTACGAGCAGTACTTC
CASSPDRVRAYEQYF
>TRBJ1-6|-|-|TRBV12-3/TRBV12-4
TGTGCCAGCAGTTTAGACAGTAATTCACCCCTCCACTTT
CASSLDSNSPLHF
>TRBJ2-1|TRBD2|few|TRBV7-9
TGTGCCAGCAGCCCGCCGGGAGGGGTCGACAATGAGCAGTTCTTC
CASSPPGGVDNEQFF
>TRBJ2-7|TRBD1|-|TRBV11-2
TGTGCCAGCAGTGCTAACAGGGGGCCCTACGAGCAGTACTTC
CASSANRGPYEQYF
>TRBJ2-3|TRBD1|-|TRBV11-2
TGTGCCAGCGGACAGGGTCCAGATACGCAGTATTTT
CASGQGPDTQYF
>TRBJ2-1|TRBD2|-|TRBV6-4
TGTGCCAGCAGTGAGTTTTGGCTAGCGGGGGCTTACAATGAGCAGTTCTTC
CASSEFWLAGAYNEQFF
>TRBJ1-1|-|-|TRBV10-3
TGTGCCATCAGTTCTTACGGACAGACGGGTGAAGCTTTCTTT
CAISSYGQTGEAFF
>TRBJ1-6|-|-|TRBV5-1
TGCGCCAGCAGCTTGGCCCGGGGTGACAATTCACCCCTCCACTTT
CASSLARGDNSPLHF
>TRBJ2-7|-|-|TRBV11-2
TGTGCCAGCAGCTTAGAGGTTGAGTTCTACGAGCAGTACTTC
CASSLEVEFYEQYF
>TRBJ1-6|TRBD1|-|TRBV6-5
TGTGCCAGCAGCAGAGCAGGGGGCTCAAATTCACCCCTCCACTTT
CASSRAGGSNSPLHF
>TRBJ1-1|TRBD1|-|TRBV19
TGTGCCAGTAGGATAAGACAGGGGGCGCGGGCCATGAACACTGAAGCTTTCTTT
CASRIRQGARAMNTEAFF
>TRBJ2-3|TRBD2|once|TRBV4-3
TGCGCCAGCAGCCAGGTAGCGGGGGGGCTTGTAGATACGCAGTATTTT
CASSQVAGGLVDTQYF
>TRBJ2-2|TRBD1|-|TRBV15
TGTGCCACCAGCAGCTTACAGGGGGCCGGGGAGCTGTTTTTT
CATSSLQGAGELFF
>TRBJ1-1|-|once|TRBV19
TGTGCCAGTAGTATTGGCCTGGCAGGGATGAACACTGAAGCTTTCTTT
CASSIGLAGMNTEAFF
>TRBJ2-3|TRBD2|-|TRBV10-3
TGTGCCACCGGGTCTAGGACTAGCGGGGCTGCAGGATCGGATACGCAGTATTTT
CATGSRTSGAAGSDTQYF
>TRBJ1-6|TRBD1|-|TRBV6-5
TGTGCCAGCAGTTTGGCGGACAGGGTCGGATCACCCCTCCACTTT
CASSLADRVGSPLHF
>TRBJ2-1|TRBD2|-|TRBV9
TGTGCCAGCAGTGGGTTAGCGGGGACCTTTTACAATGAGCAGTTCTTC
CASSGLAGTFYNEQFF
>TRBJ1-1|-|few|TRBV4-1
TGCGCCAGCAGCCAACCGGGCCGGGGCACTGAAGCTTTCTTT
CASSQPGRGTEAFF
>TRBJ2-7|-|-|TRBV15
TGTGCCACCAGCAGCCCGGAGGCGCGGCCTAATGGCGAGCAGTACTTC
CATSSPEARPNGEQYF
>TRBJ2-5|-|-|TRBV19
TGTGCCAGCAGTCGGTTTGCGACTCTTTTAGAGACCCAGTACTTC
CASSRFATLLETQYF
>TRBJ1-4|-|few|TRBV6-2/TRBV6-3
TGTGCCAGCAGTTACCGAGGGGGTTTTGGGGAAAAACTGTTTTTT
CASSYRGGFGEKLFF
>TRBJ1-2|TRBD1|-|TRBV29-1
TGCAGCGTCGGACAGGCAAGGGAAGGCTACACCTTC
CSVGQAREGYTF
>TRBJ1-5|-|-|TRBV7-2
TGTGCCAGCAGCTTGCCAGGGCTTCAGCCCCAGCATTTT
CASSLPGLQPQHF
>TRBJ2-3|TRBD2|-|TRBV7-9
TGTGCCAGCTCTGCGGGGGGCCCGAGCACAGATACGCAGTATTTT
CASSAGGPSTDTQYF
>TRBJ2-3|-|once|TRBV10-1
TGCGCCAGCAGTGAGGGTAGCGTTACTTCAGATACGCAGTATTTT
CASSEGSVTSDTQYF
>TRBJ2-7|-|-|TRBV6-5
TGTGCCAGCAGTCGCGGGAAGGCCTACGAGCAGTACTTC
CASSRGKAYEQYF
>TRBJ1-5|-|-|TRBV27
TGTGCCAGCAGTTCCCTGATGGGACTCAGCCAGCCCCAGCATTTT
CASSSLMGLSQPQHF
>TRBJ2-7|-|-|TRBV7-9
TGTGCCAGCAGCAATACGGCAGGGGTGACCTACGAGCAGTACTTC
CASSNTAGVTYEQYF
>TRBJ2-7|-|-|TRBV11-2
TGTGCCAGCGGCGGGGGCCCGTCGTACGAGCAGTACTTC
CASGGGPSYEQYF
>TRBJ1-1|TRBD1|-|TRBV10-3
TGTGCCATCAGAGAGACAGGGACCCAGAACACTGAAGCTTTCTTT
CAIRETGTQNTEAFF
>TRBJ1-5|-|-|TRBV27
TGTGCCAGCAAGAGGGCCAGCGGAGTGTCCCAGCCCCAGCATTTT
CASKRASGVSQPQHF
>TRBJ2-1|TRBD1|-|TRBV20-1
TGCAGTGCTAGTTTTCGACAGGGGGTTTTGGATGAGCAGTTCTTC
CSASFRQGVLDEQFF
>TRBJ2-7|TRBD1|-|TRBV6-2/TRBV6-3
TGTGCCAGCAGCGAATCGACAGGGCTCTCCTACGAGCAGTACTTC
CASSESTGLSYEQYF
>TRBJ1-1|-|-|TRBV5-1
TGCGCCAGCAGCCCGGACAGCCCCTCGGTTACTGAAGCTTTCTTT
CASSPDSPSVTEAFF
>TRBJ2-1|TRBD2|once|TRBV7-2
TGTGCCAGCAGCTTAGCGGCTAGCGGGTCGTACAATGAGCAGTTCTTC
CASSLAASGSYNEQFF
>TRBJ1-6|-|-|TRBV30
TGTGCCTGGAGAGCACCGATACGCCTCCACTTT
CAWRAPIRLHF
>TRBJ2-3|-|-|TRBV9
TGTGCCAGCAGCCCCGACGGGGTCACAGATACGCAGTATTTT
CASSPDGVTDTQYF
>TRBJ2-3|TRBD2|-|TRBV2
TGTGCCAGCAGTGAAGGTCTAGCGGGGGGACCCGGTCCCACAGATACGCAGTATTTT
CASSEGLAGGPGPTDTQYF
>TRBJ2-7|TRBD1|-|TRBV6-2/TRBV6-3
TGTGCCAGCAGCTACTGGGGACAGGGGCCCTACGAGCAGTACTTC
CASSYWGQGPYEQYF
>TRBJ2-5|-|-|TRBV28
TGTGCCAGCAGTTTTTTGGACAGAGGGCAAGAGACCCAGTACTTC
CASSFLDRGQETQYF